This entry lists 19 T cell receptor beta chains sequenced from one sample in a study of blood T cell repertoires in COVID-19. The repertoire was sequenced with immunoSEQ multiplex PCR; TCRdb's copy has only in-frame clones and lacks some. Found here are approximately 250,000 clones, approximately 86% of them singletons; the top ten hold just under 2%. The source material was peripheral blood. The receptors here all came from a man younger than 45 with active or convalescent COVID-19.

The V gene is TRBV6-2 or TRBV6-3, the J gene TRBJ2-5; tentative D call: TRBD1 (6 bases). V was clipped by 3 bases and J by 1 base, with 12 bases between them. The germline V gene has CDR1 MNHEY and CDR2 SVGEGT. The CDR3 sequence is 15 residues long. The CDR3 bases are TGTGCCAGCAGTTATTTCGGACAGACCCAAGAGACCCAGTACTTC. This gives the protein CASSYFGQTQETQYF.

The chain recombines TRBV18 with TRBJ1-1; D is undetermined. The CDR3 spans 13 residues. Trimming removed 1 base from V and 3 bases from J, with 6 bases in between. Germline values: CDR1 KGHSH, CDR2 LQKENI. The CDR3 bases are TGTGCCAGCTCACCACTGCGGTACACTGAAGCTTTCTTT. Amino acid sequence: CASSPLRYTEAFF.

The chain links TRBV7-8 to TRBJ1-6, with 7 nucleotides matching TRBD1. J was trimmed by 6 bases and V by 5 bases; bases with no gene match: 7. There are 15 residues in the CDR3. Germline V CDR1 and CDR2: SGHVS, FQNEAQ. CDR3: CASSQHRGGNSPLHF. The CDR3 DNA is TGTGCCAGCAGCCAACACAGGGGAGGTAATTCACCCCTCCACTTT.

The rearrangement uses TRBV5-4 and TRBJ2-1, with a tentative D call TRBD2 (5 bases). This CDR3 contains 17 residues. Germline V CDR1 and CDR2: SGHNT, YYREEE (reference sequence). V lost 1 base and J 2 bases, leaving 16 bases between the germline ends. The CDR3 bases are TGTGCCAGCAGCTTGCCCGAACCTAGAGGGCCCTACAATGAGCAGTTCTTC. As protein: CASSLPEPRGPYNEQFF.

J is TRBJ1-1 and V is TRBV29-1; maybe TRBD1 (5 bases). CDR1 is SQVTM, CDR2 ANQGSEA, per germline. The CDR3 has 13 amino acids. V lost 0 bases, J lost 2 bases, and 7 bases lay in between. CDR3: CSVEETVNTEAFF. The DNA for the CDR3 is TGCAGCGTTGAAGAGACAGTAAACACTGAAGCTTTCTTT.

The chain is built from TRBV5-4 and TRBJ2-5; possibly TRBD2 for D (6 bases). Germline-derived CDR1 and CDR2 are SGHNT and YYREEE (reference sequence). V lost 4 bases and J 1 base, leaving 11 bases between the germline ends. The CDR3 runs to 14 residues. The CDR3, as DNA: TGTGCCAGCAGCGGGGGAGGATTCCAAGAGACCCAGTACTTC. This encodes CASSGGGFQETQYF.

This chain connects TRBV5-1 to TRBJ2-2, with a possible D match to TRBD1 (5 bases). Germline V gives CDR1 SGHRS, CDR2 YFSETQ. This CDR3 is 14 amino acids long. V lost 7 bases and J 6 bases, leaving 16 bases between the germline ends. In DNA form, the CDR3 reads TGCGCCAGCGGCTCAGGGAAGGGGTCCGGGGAGCTGTTTTTT. Translated, it gives CASGSGKGSGELFF.

J is TRBJ2-1 and V is TRBV18; 9 bases are a match to TRBD2. The CDR3 consists of 17 residues. The V gene's germline CDR1 is KGHSH and CDR2 LQKENI. V lost 3 bases to trimming and J lost 2 bases; unmatched junction nucleotides: 8. This CDR3 is CASSPDSGGHPYNEQFF. The CDR3 DNA follows: TGTGCCAGCTCACCGGATAGCGGGGGCCACCCCTACAATGAGCAGTTCTTC.

V usage is TRBV7-6 and J usage is TRBJ2-7; 7 nucleotides line up with TRBD1. Looked up from germline, CDR1 is SGHVS and CDR2 is FNYEAQ. V was pared by 4 bases and J by 1 base, with 4 bases of the junction left unmatched. This CDR3 has 14 amino acids. CDR3 in DNA: TGTGCCAGCAGCTATAGGACAGGATCCTACGAGCAGTACTTC. This sequence encodes CASSYRTGSYEQYF.

This clone has only a few counts. The chain employs TRBV5-4 and TRBJ2-3; 12 nucleotides align to TRBD2. The germline V gene has CDR1 SGHNT and CDR2 YYREEE (reference sequence). The ends lost 4 bases at V and 4 bases at J; junction bases unmatched: 4. This CDR3 spans 15 amino acids. CDR3 DNA: TGTGCCAGCAGCACCCTAGCGGGGGGGCCAGATACGCAGTATTTT. Translation: CASSTLAGGPDTQYF.

V gene TRBV6-1 combines with J gene TRBJ1-1; no definite D call. CDR3 size: 15 residues. V lost 1 base and J 8 bases, leaving 17 bases between the germline ends. Germline V CDR1 and CDR2: MNHNS, SASEGT. The CDR3 DNA follows: TGTGCCAGCAGTGAAGGTTTAAGCGTGCCGAGGGAAGCTTTCTTT. Protein: CASSEGLSVPREAFF.

The chain links TRBV6-6 to TRBJ2-7; D not certain. CDR1 is MNHNY and CDR2 is SVGAGI in the germline V gene (reference sequence). The CDR3 has 12 residues. V shed 3 bases and J shed 4 bases, with 7 bases lying between them. CDR3 nucleotide sequence: TGTGCCAGCAGTTATGGTAGATACGAGCAGTACTTC. This gives the protein CASSYGRYEQYF.

This clone was recorded once. The J gene is TRBJ1-1, the V gene TRBV7-9; no clear D gene. The CDR3 runs 12 residues. From germline, CDR1 is SEHNR and CDR2 FQNEAQ (reference sequence). Trimming removed 5 bases from V and 8 bases from J, with 12 bases in between. DNA for the CDR3: TGTGCCAGCAGCCATATCGGAGAGGAAGCTTTCTTT. Translation gives CASSHIGEEAFF.

The chain carries TRBV10-1 and TRBJ2-3, with 13 bases fitting TRBD2. CDR1 is WNHNN and CDR2 is SYGVQD in the germline V gene (reference sequence). Trimming at V came to 3 bases and at J to 5 bases, leaving 5 bases not matched to a gene. CDR3 size: 16 residues. CDR3 coding DNA: TGCGCCAGCAGTGAAGCGGGGACTAGCGGGGTAGATACGCAGTATTTT. Its protein is CASSEAGTSGVDTQYF.

The chain is built from TRBV7-2 and TRBJ2-3; 11 positions agree with TRBD2. Germline values: CDR1 SGHTA, CDR2 FQGNSA. V was pared by 3 bases and J by 0 bases, with 5 bases of the junction left unmatched. CDR3 size: 17 residues. CDR3 protein: CASSFRASGGSTDTQYF. The DNA of the CDR3 is TGTGCCAGCAGCTTTCGGGCTAGCGGGGGGAGCACAGATACGCAGTATTTT.

This chain links TRBV13 with TRBJ2-7; 12 positions agree with TRBD2. This CDR3 comprises 14 residues. The V gene end was trimmed by 2 bases and the J gene end by 4 bases; junction bases not matched to a gene: 0. The germline gives CDR1 PRHDT, CDR2 FYEKMQ (reference sequence). Here the CDR3 DNA reads TGTGCCAGCAGCTTAACTAGCGGGGGGTACGAGCAGTACTTC. Amino acid sequence: CASSLTSGGYEQYF.

The rearrangement uses TRBV24-1 and TRBJ2-2; D remains unclear. V was cut by 5 bases and J by 1 base, with 7 bases left in between. The germline V gene encodes CDR1 KGHDR and CDR2 SFDVKD. The CDR3 is made up of 14 amino acids. CDR3 sequence reads: CATSGHKNTGELFF. Here the CDR3 DNA reads TGTGCCACCAGTGGTCACAAGAACACCGGGGAGCTGTTTTTT.

In this sample, this clone turned up once. The chain links TRBV7-8 to TRBJ2-3, with D possibly TRBD2 on 7 matching bases. Germline lookup yields CDR1 SGHVS and CDR2 FQNEAQ. This CDR3 has 17 amino acids. V lost 1 base to trimming and J lost 5 bases, with 19 bases between them. CDR3 sequence reads: CASSLVWYAGAGDTQYF. The CDR3 region has the DNA TGTGCCAGCAGCTTAGTGTGGTACGCGGGGGCGGGAGATACGCAGTATTTT.

The chain combines TRBV13 with TRBJ2-1; 8 positions agree with TRBD1. In germline, CDR1 is PRHDT, CDR2 FYEKMQ (reference sequence). The CDR3 totals 15 residues. After removal of 5 bases from V and 7 bases from J, the junction contained 10 bases not matched to a gene. CDR3 sequence reads: CASSHWVRGLNEQFF. DNA for the CDR3: TGTGCCAGCAGCCACTGGGTCAGGGGGCTTAATGAGCAGTTCTTC.